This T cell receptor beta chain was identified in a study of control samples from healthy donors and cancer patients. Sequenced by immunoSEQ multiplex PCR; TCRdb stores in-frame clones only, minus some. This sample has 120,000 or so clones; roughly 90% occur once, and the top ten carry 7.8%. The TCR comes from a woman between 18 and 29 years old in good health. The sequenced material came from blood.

CDR3: CASSLAPSGGAGQETQYF. The CDR3 nucleotides read TGTGCCAGCAGCTTAGCGCCTAGCGGGGGGGCGGGGCAAGAGACCCAGTACTTC. This chain connects TRBV7-2 to TRBJ2-5, with 12 bases that match TRBD2. Germline V gives CDR1 SGHTA, CDR2 FQGNSA. CDR3 size: 18 residues. With V trimmed by 0 bases and J by 2 bases, 7 bases remained unmatched.